The text below deals with one T cell receptor (beta chain). The data derive from a study of cytomegalovirus exposure and HLA in healthy donors. The CDR3 runs to 15 residues. V lost 4 bases, J lost 4 bases, and 5 bases stayed unmatched. The germline V gene encodes CDR1 MDHEN and CDR2 SYDVKM. It was with 60 Vbeta and 13 Jbeta primers that the PCR ran. Some clones are missing from TCRdb's copy, which holds only in-frame ones; the method was immunoSEQ multiplex PCR. The sample lists over 150,000 clones; approximately 81% were seen once. The sample taken for sequencing was PBMCs. The receptor was isolated from a boy aged 2 to 9 in good health and CMV-seronegative. The rearrangement links TRBV28 to TRBJ2-3; 10 bases line up with TRBD2. Here the CDR3 reads CASSSPSGRADTQYF. CDR3 DNA: TGTGCCAGCAGTTCACCTAGCGGGAGAGCAGATACGCAGTATTTT.